This T cell receptor (beta chain) was profiled in a study of TIL therapy for anti-PD-1-resistant metastatic lung cancer (dated by TCRdb to the early 2020s). Regarding the research as a whole: Among the enrolled patients, the median age was roughly 55 years (range about 35-75), and the median tumor PD-L1 proportion score was about 6%. Most of the cohort had lung adenocarcinoma, a handful of tumors were EGFR-mutant and two were ALK-rearranged, and half of the patients were current or former smokers. Across the cohort, whole-exome sequencing showed a median non-synonymous tumor mutation burden of roughly 1.5 mutations per megabase. Clonotypes were tracked across tumor, expanded TIL product and serial blood samples by T cell receptor beta sequencing of tumor and peripheral blood.

The time point label, read with the paper, signifies: pre-treatment sample, taken before nivolumab and TIL therapy. Baseline tumor samples were excised metastases, mostly pleural nodules or supraclavicular lymph nodes, from the same resection used to grow TIL. Tumors were harvested before any PD-1/PD-L1 blockade; patients then received nivolumab, and those progressing received lymphodepletion, expanded TIL infusion and IL-2. Adults with stage 4 NSCLC were enrolled in a dual-center phase I trial from late 2017 to January 2020. Samples came from a single-arm, open-label phase I trial of tumor-infiltrating lymphocyte therapy with nivolumab in advanced non-small cell lung cancer. Portions of each resected tumor were snap-frozen in liquid nitrogen and stored at -80 °C. Using laser-capture macrodissection, tumor regions of interest were selected on H&E sections, then pulverized into about 15 mg aliquots and extracted using Qiagen Allprep kits.

In regard to this clone: What this receptor recognizes is not known. Base quality data are lacking; no much larger clone is found one base away.

The germline V gene (reference sequence) provides CDR1 LGHDT and CDR2 YNNKEL. The CDR3 spans 15 residues, from the cysteine through the phenylalanine. Of the read, only the CDR3 DNA is kept; its 45 bases are in frame from base 1. Trimming takes 1 base from V and 8 bases from J, and the germline ends sit 14 bases apart. The immunoSEQ v3 hsTCRB kit was used to amplify TCR beta CDR3 regions from genomic DNA through bias-controlled multiplex PCR. TCR libraries were sequenced on an Illumina NextSeq 500 to about 2.1 million read pairs for survey level or about 5-6.5 million for deep level. The authors' analysis ran thus. The immunoSEQ Analyzer software assigned V, D and J genes, filtered out non-productive sequences, and reported clonality. Repertoires of infused TIL and blood were compared using productive Simpson clonality and the Morisita overlap index of productive TRB rearrangements. Sourced from immuneACCESS, this table was stored by TCRdb with only in-frame sequences that have V and J called. A share of the clones is absent; for the studies checked, an unresolved V gene accounts for under half, and the remainder has no known explanation. That table furnishes V, J and clone size, whereas the DNA furnished D and trimming. This sample has more than 5,000 clones in its table, and about 60% of those were observed once. The ten largest clonotypes hold 4.5% to 6% of the sample.

The research as a whole found: The study protocol defined all tumor marker inferences as exploratory. Generalizability was limited because the cohort was highly selected, with more treatment-naive, never-smoker and oncogene-addicted patients included than is typical. Clonal turnover during TIL culture was high, and many clones enriched in the product were not detected in the baseline tumor, suggesting clonal contraction rather than faithful expansion. Higher clonality and lower diversity were observed in expanded TIL cultures than in baseline intratumoral T cells (median clonality approximately 6.4% vs 31%, p < 0.0001).

The clonotype was recovered from a person aged 25-85 years with non-small cell lung cancer. The chain links TRBV3-1 (or the pseudogene TRBV3-2) with TRBJ1-4, and TRBD1 may be the D gene, going by 5 matching bases. Sample: tumor tissue, taken at baseline. Read as DNA, the sequence is TGTGCCAGCAGCCAAGGGGGCGGGATTGGCGAAAAACTGTTTTTT. Translation gives CASSQGGGIGEKLFF.